One and the same sample provided the 31 T cell receptor beta chains below, sequenced in a study of beta chain features in type 1 diabetes. The sequenced template was cDNA made from the entire isolated RNA. Clones were sequenced by immunoSEQ multiplex PCR, and TCRdb holds only the in-frame ones, with some missing. This table has around 250,000 clones, roughly 15% appearing once. The sequenced material came from naive CD4+ T cells from blood. Receptors originate from a woman aged 40-49 years in good health.

The chain uses TRBV10-3 and TRBJ2-7; 8 bases fit TRBD1. V lost 4 bases and J lost 3; bases outside the gene matches: 2. CDR1 and CDR2 from the germline V gene are ENHRY and SYGVKD. The CDR3 length is 13 residues. In DNA, the CDR3 is TGTGCCATCAGTGCAGGACAGGGCTACGAGCAGTACTTC. Protein sequence: CAISAGQGYEQYF.

This clone was observed a handful of times. The chain combines TRBV15 with TRBJ2-3; 8 bases align to TRBD1. CDR1 is LNHNV, CDR2 YYDKDF, per germline (reference sequence). V lost 0 bases and J lost 6; bases outside the gene matches: 11. The CDR3 sequence is 17 residues long. The CDR3 spells CATSRDLTQGARDTQYF. The CDR3 coding sequence is TGTGCCACCAGCAGAGACCTGACTCAGGGGGCGAGGGATACGCAGTATTTT. The whole variable domain, remainder taken from reference TRBV15 and TRBJ2-3, is DAMVIQNPRYQVTQFGKPVTLSCSQTLNHNVMYWYQQKSSQAPKLLFHYYDKDFNNEADTPDNFQSRRPNTSFCFLDIRSPGLGDTAMYLCATSRDLTQGARDTQYFGPGTRLTVL.

The rearrangement links TRBV5-1 to TRBJ2-7, with a tentative D call TRBD2 (5 bases). V lost 0 bases, J lost 4 bases, and 11 bases lay in between. Germline assignment: CDR1 SGHRS and CDR2 YFSETQ. The CDR3 is 14 amino acids. CDR3 residues: CASSLALEGYEQYF. The CDR3 DNA follows: TGCGCCAGCAGCTTGGCGCTCGAGGGTTACGAGCAGTACTTC.

This clone has just a few counts. This chain joins TRBV7-9 and TRBJ1-2; D ambiguous. V was pared by 1 base and J by 4 bases, with 13 bases between. The V gene's germline CDR1 is SEHNR and CDR2 FQNEAQ (reference sequence). The CDR3 totals 15 residues. CDR3 nucleotide sequence: TGTGCCAGCAGCTTAGAATTGAGCGCGGGCTATGGCTACACCTTC. As protein: CASSLELSAGYGYTF. The full variable domain, with the rest looked up from reference TRBV7-9 and TRBJ1-2, is DTGVSQNPRHKITKRGQNVTFRCDPISEHNRLYWYRQTLGQGPEFLTYFQNEAQLEKSRLLSDRFSAERPKGSFSTLEIQRTEQGDSAMYLCASSLELSAGYGYTFGSGTRLTVV.

V usage is TRBV11-2 and J usage is TRBJ2-4; TRBD2 aligns across 8 bases. The length of the CDR3 is 18 residues. In germline, CDR1 is SGHAT, CDR2 FQNNGV. V lost 1 base, J lost 2 bases, and 10 bases stayed unmatched. Here the CDR3 reads CASSLVSRIAGTKNIQYF. CDR3 nucleotides: TGTGCCAGCAGCTTAGTCTCTCGTATAGCGGGGACCAAAAACATTCAGTACTTC.

The sample holds a few counts of this clone. J is TRBJ2-1 and V is TRBV7-4; 11 bases are shared with TRBD2. The CDR3 totals 18 residues. Germline V gene lookup returns CDR1 SGHVT and CDR2 SQSDAQ. The V segment lost 1 base and the J segment 6 bases; nucleotides outside the gene matches: 11. CDR3 residues: CASSLVGSGGANCNEQFF. The CDR3 region has the DNA TGTGCCAGCAGCTTAGTTGGTAGCGGGGGGGCTAACTGCAATGAGCAGTTCTTC.

V gene TRBV19 combines with J gene TRBJ1-5; D may be TRBD1 (6 bases). The V gene lost 10 bases and the J gene lost 0 bases, with 16 bases spanning the gap. In germline, CDR1 is LNHDA, CDR2 SQIVND (reference sequence). This CDR3 is built from 15 residues. For the CDR3, the DNA is TGTGCCACCACTCAGGGACAACATAGCAATCAGCCCCAGCATTTT. It translates to CATTQGQHSNQPQHF.

This chain uses TRBV5-1 with TRBJ2-3; maybe TRBD1 (6 bases). The V gene's germline CDR1 is SGHRS and CDR2 YFSETQ. Trimming took off 1 base at V and 2 bases at J, with 8 bases between the two ends. CDR3 size: 14 residues. CDR3 bases: TGCGCCAGCAGCTTGACAGGGCTCACAGATACGCAGTATTTT. Translation: CASSLTGLTDTQYF.

CDR3: CSRRDRALYGYTF. The CDR3 DNA reads TGTTCACGCCGGGACAGGGCTCTTTATGGCTACACCTTC. J is TRBJ1-2 and V is TRBV19; 9 nucleotides align to TRBD1. Germline CDR1 is LNHDA and CDR2 is SQIVND (reference sequence). The CDR3 sequence is 13 residues long.

This clone was counted a few times. This chain joins TRBV6-1 and TRBJ1-6, with 7 bases matching TRBD1. V gave up 10 bases and J gave up 9 bases; unmatched junction bases: 9. The CDR3 is 13 amino acids. Germline CDR1 reads MNHNS; CDR2 reads SASEGT. CDR3 residues: CATGTAFPSPLHF. CDR3 DNA sequence: TGTGCCACCGGGACAGCCTTCCCTTCACCCCTCCACTTT.

The genes are TRBV7-2 and TRBJ2-1; D unclear. Germline V CDR1 and CDR2: SGHTA, FQGNSA. This CDR3 is 12 amino acids long. The ends were cut back, 5 bases at V and 8 bases at J, with 10 bases in the middle. In DNA form, the CDR3 reads TGTGCCAGCAGCCTCTTTTATCATGAGCAGTTCTTC. Protein product: CASSLFYHEQFF.

This clone was seen a handful of times. CDR3 sequence: CASSAIAGSYEQYF. CDR3 in DNA: TGTGCCAGCAGTGCCATAGCGGGCTCCTACGAGCAGTACTTC. The chain has TRBV6-4 and TRBJ2-7, with 7 bases matching TRBD2. CDR1 is MRHNA, CDR2 SNTAGT, per germline. Germline trimming cut 4 bases from V and 0 bases from J; bases unmatched to any gene: 3. The length of the CDR3 is 14 residues.

The chain employs TRBV6-6 and TRBJ2-3; D gene unclear. Germline V gene lookup returns CDR1 MNHNY and CDR2 SVGAGI (reference sequence). Trimming removed 2 bases from V and 2 bases from J, with 5 bases in between. This CDR3 has 13 residues. The CDR3 sequence: CASSYGHTDTQYF. The CDR3 DNA follows: TGTGCCAGCAGTTACGGCCACACAGATACGCAGTATTTT.

CDR3 nucleotides: TGTGCCAGCAGGGACAGTTCCACCGGGGAGCTGTTTTTT. Its translation: CASRDSSTGELFF. The chain combines TRBV27 with TRBJ2-2; possible D gene TRBD1, 6 bases. Germline V lookup: CDR1 MNHEY, CDR2 SMNVEV (reference sequence). The CDR3 is 13 residues long. Trimming removed 6 bases from V and 4 bases from J, with 9 bases in between.

The genes are TRBV27 and TRBJ2-6; perhaps TRBD2 as D (6 bases). The length of the CDR3 is 16 residues. V was shortened by 5 bases and J by 0 bases, with 11 bases between the two germline ends. Germline lookup yields CDR1 MNHEY and CDR2 SMNVEV (reference sequence). The CDR3 loop reads CASSPWRGSGANVLTF. CDR3 DNA sequence: TGTGCCAGCAGTCCCTGGAGGGGCTCTGGGGCCAACGTCCTGACTTTC.

The genes are TRBV5-5 and TRBJ1-5, with D unclear. CDR1 SGHKS and CDR2 YYEKEE come from the germline V gene (reference sequence). V was pared by 0 bases and J by 8 bases, with 9 bases between. The CDR3 runs 13 residues. The CDR3 DNA reads as TGTGCCAGCAGCTTGGAGAGGGTCGAGCCCCAGCATTTT. This codes for CASSLERVEPQHF.

Only a few counts were recorded for this clone. The chain joins TRBV9 to TRBJ2-5; 8 bases fit TRBD1. CDR3 length: 14 residues. The J segment lost 5 bases and the V segment lost 5 bases, leaving 8 bases of the junction unmatched. Germline CDR1 is SGDLS and CDR2 is YYNGEE. CDR3 DNA sequence: TGTGCCAGCAGTAGACAGGGGCTTCACGAGACCCAGTACTTC. Encoded protein: CASSRQGLHETQYF.

This clone showed up just a few times. The chain combines TRBV6-5 with TRBJ2-2; 8 bases match TRBD1. The CDR3 consists of 16 residues. J lost 1 base, V lost 1 base, and 2 bases had no gene match. Germline V gene lookup returns CDR1 MNHEY and CDR2 SVGAGI. CDR3 nucleotides: TGTGCCAGCAGTTACTTAGGACAGGGGAACACCGGGGAGCTGTTTTTT. Its translation: CASSYLGQGNTGELFF.

The V call is TRBV11-3, the J call TRBJ2-1; 11 bases map to TRBD2. The CDR3 has 15 amino acids. J gave up 5 bases and V 5 bases, and 5 bases lay outside the gene matches. Per germline, CDR1 SGHNT and CDR2 YENEEA. CDR3 sequence: CASSAGLAANNEQFF. The CDR3 nucleotides are TGTGCCAGCAGCGCGGGACTAGCGGCAAACAATGAGCAGTTCTTC.

A few counts support this clone. This rearrangement joins TRBV11-2 to TRBJ2-2; D may be TRBD1 (6 bases). The CDR3 runs to 15 residues. Germline assignment: CDR1 SGHAT and CDR2 FQNNGV. V lost 5 bases to trimming and J lost 1 base, with 11 bases between them. The CDR3 sequence: CASSHRGGNTGELFF. Here the CDR3 DNA reads TGTGCCAGCAGCCACCGAGGGGGGAACACCGGGGAGCTGTTTTTT.

The V and J genes are TRBV20-1 and TRBJ2-7; possible D gene TRBD2, 6 bases. Trimming removed 5 bases from V and 4 bases from J, with 9 bases in between. CDR1 is DFQATT, CDR2 SNEGSKA, per germline (reference sequence). This CDR3 has 11 amino acids. CDR3: CSAAGLYEQYF. CDR3 DNA: TGCAGTGCTGCGGGGCTTTACGAGCAGTACTTC.

The chain links TRBV5-1 to TRBJ1-6; the match to TRBD1 covers 8 bases. V trimming: 4 bases; J trimming: 4 bases; junction bases outside the gene matches: 4. This CDR3 is built from 15 residues. The germline CDR1 and CDR2 sequences are SGHRS and YFSETQ. The CDR3, as DNA: TGCGCCAGCAGCACGACAGGGGATTATAATTCACCCCTCCACTTT. Its translation: CASSTTGDYNSPLHF.

This clone was recorded only once. The chain combines TRBV7-2 with TRBJ2-7; TRBD1 matches at 9 bases. Germline CDR1 and CDR2: SGHTA and FQGNSA. The junction had 8 bases not matched to a gene; V was cut back by 7 bases and J by 4 bases. The CDR3 runs to 14 residues. The DNA of the CDR3 is TGTGCCAGCACCCGGGACAGGGTCACGTACGAGCAGTACTTC. Translating it yields CASTRDRVTYEQYF. The whole variable domain, filled in from reference TRBV7-2 and TRBJ2-7, reads GAGVSQSPSNKVTEKGKDVELRCDPISGHTALYWYRQSLGQGLEFLIYFQGNSAPDKSGLPSDRFSAERTGGSVSTLTIQRTQQEDSAVYLCASTRDRVTYEQYFGPGTRLTVT.

The chain uses TRBV19 and TRBJ2-2; the match to TRBD2 covers 10 bases. The V and J ends lost 6 bases and 6 bases, in that order; junction bases with no gene match: 4. The germline V gene encodes CDR1 LNHDA and CDR2 SQIVND (reference sequence). The CDR3 length is 14 residues. CDR3 sequence (DNA): TGTGCCAGTAGGAGCGGGGGGGCTCCCGGGGAGCTGTTTTTT. This sequence encodes CASRSGGAPGELFF.

The gene calls are TRBV5-4 and TRBJ1-6, with TRBD1 identical over 9 bases. After removal of 5 bases from V and 10 bases from J, the junction contained 13 bases not matched to a gene. The length of the CDR3 is 16 residues. CDR1 SGHNT and CDR2 YYREEE come from the germline V gene (reference sequence). The CDR3 DNA reads as TGTGCCAGCAGACGATGGACAGGGGTCGGTTTCTCACCCCTCCACTTT. The encoded protein is CASRRWTGVGFSPLHF.

This chain connects TRBV6-4 to TRBJ1-5, with D perhaps matching TRBD1 (5 bases). The CDR3 sequence is 18 residues long. V gave up 5 bases and J gave up 0 bases, with 20 bases separating them. Germline V gene sequence: CDR1 MRHNA, CDR2 SNTAGT. CDR3 DNA: TGTGCCAGCAGTAATCCACAACGACAGTGCTATAGCAATCAGCCCCAGCATTTT. It codes for CASSNPQRQCYSNQPQHF.

This clone is a singleton in its sample. The chain is built from TRBV18 and TRBJ2-3; a possible D gene is TRBD1 (6 bases). This CDR3 spans 17 amino acids. The germline CDR1 and CDR2 sequences are KGHSH and LQKENI. Trimming shortened V by 0 bases and J by 0 bases, and 13 bases separated the two germline ends. Here the CDR3 reads CASSPPRTATSTDTQYF. CDR3 nucleotide sequence: TGTGCCAGCTCACCACCGCGGACAGCTACTAGCACAGATACGCAGTATTTT.

Only a few counts were recorded for this clone. This rearrangement joins TRBV6-1 to TRBJ1-4; D remains ambiguous. The CDR3 is made up of 14 amino acids. Per germline, CDR1 MNHNS and CDR2 SASEGT. Trimming removed 1 base at V and 2 bases at J, with 5 bases between. DNA of the CDR3: TGTGCCAGCAGTGAAGGGACTACTAATGAAAAACTGTTTTTT. Encoded protein: CASSEGTTNEKLFF.

In this sample, this clone turned up a few times. The V and J genes are TRBV7-2 and TRBJ2-3; 7 bases are shared with TRBD1. Germline V lookup: CDR1 SGHTA, CDR2 FQGNSA. With V trimmed by 4 bases and J by 2 bases, 3 bases remained unmatched. The CDR3 has 14 amino acids. The CDR3: CASSSGQFTDTQYF. Here the CDR3 DNA reads TGTGCCAGCAGCTCGGGACAGTTCACAGATACGCAGTATTTT. The variable domain in full, completed from reference TRBV7-2 and TRBJ2-3, reads GAGVSQSPSNKVTEKGKDVELRCDPISGHTALYWYRQSLGQGLEFLIYFQGNSAPDKSGLPSDRFSAERTGGSVSTLTIQRTQQEDSAVYLCASSSGQFTDTQYFGPGTRLTVL.

This clone came up once. The chain recombines TRBV10-3 with TRBJ2-7; tentatively, D is TRBD1 (5 bases). Deletions cut 2 bases from V and 4 bases from J, with 18 bases between. CDR1 ENHRY and CDR2 SYGVKD come from the germline V gene. The CDR3 is made up of 16 amino acids. This CDR3 reads CAISEGADFAGYEQYF. CDR3 DNA: TGTGCCATCAGTGAGGGGGCCGACTTCGCTGGGTACGAGCAGTACTTC.

The chain couples TRBV13 to TRBJ2-7, with D uncertain. The CDR3 loop spans 14 amino acids. Trimming removed 3 bases at V and 0 bases at J, with 9 bases between. Germline CDR1 PRHDT, CDR2 FYEKMQ (reference sequence). CDR3 DNA: TGTGCCAGCAGCTTCGCAGAATACTCCTACGAGCAGTACTTC. It translates to CASSFAEYSYEQYF.